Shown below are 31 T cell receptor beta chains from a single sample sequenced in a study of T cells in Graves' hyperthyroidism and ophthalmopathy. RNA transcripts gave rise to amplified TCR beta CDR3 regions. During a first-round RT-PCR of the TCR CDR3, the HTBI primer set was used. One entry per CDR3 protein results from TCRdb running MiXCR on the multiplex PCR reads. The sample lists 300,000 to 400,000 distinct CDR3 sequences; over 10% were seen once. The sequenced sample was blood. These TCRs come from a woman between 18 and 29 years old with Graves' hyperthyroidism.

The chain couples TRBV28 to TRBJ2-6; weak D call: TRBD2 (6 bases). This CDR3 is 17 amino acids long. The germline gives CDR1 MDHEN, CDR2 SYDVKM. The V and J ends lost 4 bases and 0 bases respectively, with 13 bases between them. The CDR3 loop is CASSSGGAHSGANVLTF. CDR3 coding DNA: TGTGCCAGCAGTTCAGGAGGGGCACACTCTGGGGCCAACGTCCTGACTTTC.

The CDR3 protein is CASSIGTASYEQYF. CDR3 nucleotide sequence: TGTGCCAGTAGTATCGGGACAGCCTCCTACGAGCAGTACTTC. J is TRBJ2-7 and V is TRBV19; 7 nucleotides line up with TRBD1. Per the germline V gene, CDR1 is LNHDA and CDR2 is SQIVND (reference sequence). V lost 3 bases to trimming and J lost 0 bases; unmatched junction nucleotides: 2. CDR3 size: 14 residues.

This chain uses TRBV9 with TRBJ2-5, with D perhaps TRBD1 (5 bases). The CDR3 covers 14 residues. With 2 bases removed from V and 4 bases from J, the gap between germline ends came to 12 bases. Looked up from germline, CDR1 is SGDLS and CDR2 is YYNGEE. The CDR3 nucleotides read TGTGCCAGCAGCGTCGAATCAAGGGGAGAGACCCAGTACTTC. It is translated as CASSVESRGETQYF.

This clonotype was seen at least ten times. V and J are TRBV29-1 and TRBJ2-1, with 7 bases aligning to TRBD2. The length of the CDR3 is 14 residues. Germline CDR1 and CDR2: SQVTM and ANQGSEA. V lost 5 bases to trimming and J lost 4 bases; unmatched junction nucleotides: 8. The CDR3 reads CSVPGLLLYNEQFF. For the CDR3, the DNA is TGCAGCGTTCCGGGACTATTACTTTACAATGAGCAGTTCTTC.

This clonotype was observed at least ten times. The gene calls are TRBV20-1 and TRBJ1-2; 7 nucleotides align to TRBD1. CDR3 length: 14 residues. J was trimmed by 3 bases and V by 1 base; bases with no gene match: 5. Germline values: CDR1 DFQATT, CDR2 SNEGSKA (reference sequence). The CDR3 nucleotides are TGCAGTGCTAGAGGAGACAGGGCGTACTATGGCTACACCTTC. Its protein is CSARGDRAYYGYTF.

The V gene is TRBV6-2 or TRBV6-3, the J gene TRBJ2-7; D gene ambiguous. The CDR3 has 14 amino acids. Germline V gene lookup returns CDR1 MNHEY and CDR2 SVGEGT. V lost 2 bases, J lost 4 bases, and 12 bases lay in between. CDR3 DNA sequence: TGTGCCAGCAGTTACGGCCGAGCTTTTTACGAGCAGTACTTC. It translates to CASSYGRAFYEQYF.

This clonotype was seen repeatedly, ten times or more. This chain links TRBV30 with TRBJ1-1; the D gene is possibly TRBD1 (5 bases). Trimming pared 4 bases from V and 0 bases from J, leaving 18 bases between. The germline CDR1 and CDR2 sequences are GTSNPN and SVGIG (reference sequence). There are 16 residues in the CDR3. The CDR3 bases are TGTGCCTGGATCCACGTCTATACGGGGGTGAACACTGAAGCTTTCTTT. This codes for CAWIHVYTGVNTEAFF. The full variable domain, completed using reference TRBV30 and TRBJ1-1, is SQTIHQWPATLVQPVGSPLSLECTVEGTSNPNLYWYRQAAGRGLQLLFYSVGIGQISSEVPQNLSASRPQDRQFILSSKKLLLSDSGFYLCAWIHVYTGVNTEAFFGQGTRLTVV.

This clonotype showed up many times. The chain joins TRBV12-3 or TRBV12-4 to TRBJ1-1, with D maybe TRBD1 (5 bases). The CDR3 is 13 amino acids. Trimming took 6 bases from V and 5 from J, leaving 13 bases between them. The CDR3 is CASSFGGRTEAFF. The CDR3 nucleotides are TGTGCCAGCAGCTTCGGGGGGAGGACTGAAGCTTTCTTT.

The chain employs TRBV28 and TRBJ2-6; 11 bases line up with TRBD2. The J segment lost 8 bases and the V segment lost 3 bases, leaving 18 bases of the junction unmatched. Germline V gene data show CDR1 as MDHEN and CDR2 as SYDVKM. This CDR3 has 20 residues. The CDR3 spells CASSFVAGGPVAGVPNVLTF. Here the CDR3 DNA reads TGTGCCAGCAGTTTCGTAGCGGGAGGGCCGGTCGCTGGGGTACCCAACGTCCTGACTTTC.

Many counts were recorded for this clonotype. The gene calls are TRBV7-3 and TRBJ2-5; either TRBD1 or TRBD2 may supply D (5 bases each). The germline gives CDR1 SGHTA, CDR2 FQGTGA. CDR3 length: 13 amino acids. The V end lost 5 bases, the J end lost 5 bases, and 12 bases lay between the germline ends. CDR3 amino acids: CASSRGGQETQYF. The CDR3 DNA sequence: TGTGCCAGCAGCCGGGGCGGCCAGGAGACCCAGTACTTC.

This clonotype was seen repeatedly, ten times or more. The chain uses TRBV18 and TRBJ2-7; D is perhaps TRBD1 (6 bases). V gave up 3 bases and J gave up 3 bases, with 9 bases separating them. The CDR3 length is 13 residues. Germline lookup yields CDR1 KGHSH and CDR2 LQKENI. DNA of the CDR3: TGTGCCAGCTCACCCCCAGGGGACTACGAGCAGTACTTC. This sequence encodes CASSPPGDYEQYF.

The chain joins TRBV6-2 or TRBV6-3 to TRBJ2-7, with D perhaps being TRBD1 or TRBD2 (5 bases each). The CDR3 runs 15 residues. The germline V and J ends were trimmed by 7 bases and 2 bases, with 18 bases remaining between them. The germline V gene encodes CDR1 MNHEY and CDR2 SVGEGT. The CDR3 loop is CASMRSGTVPYEQYF. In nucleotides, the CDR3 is TGTGCCAGCATGCGGTCAGGGACGGTACCCTACGAGCAGTACTTC.

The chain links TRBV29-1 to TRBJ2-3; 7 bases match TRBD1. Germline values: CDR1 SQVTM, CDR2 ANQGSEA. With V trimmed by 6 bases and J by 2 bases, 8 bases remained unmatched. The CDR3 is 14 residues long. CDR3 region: CSVDTGVTTDTQYF. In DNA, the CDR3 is TGCAGCGTAGATACAGGGGTGACCACAGATACGCAGTATTTT.

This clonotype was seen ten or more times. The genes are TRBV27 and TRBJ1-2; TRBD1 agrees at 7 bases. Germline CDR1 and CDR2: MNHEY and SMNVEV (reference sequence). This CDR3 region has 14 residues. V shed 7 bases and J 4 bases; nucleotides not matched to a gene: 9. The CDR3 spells CASKKTGTGYGYTF. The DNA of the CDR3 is TGTGCCAGCAAAAAGACAGGGACCGGCTATGGCTACACCTTC.

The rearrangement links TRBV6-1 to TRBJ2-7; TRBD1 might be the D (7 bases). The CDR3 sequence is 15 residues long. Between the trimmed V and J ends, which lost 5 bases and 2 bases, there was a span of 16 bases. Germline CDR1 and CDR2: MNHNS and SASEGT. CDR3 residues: CASSRGNRGPYEQYF. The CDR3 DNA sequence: TGTGCCAGCAGTCGGGGGAACAGGGGACCCTACGAGCAGTACTTC.

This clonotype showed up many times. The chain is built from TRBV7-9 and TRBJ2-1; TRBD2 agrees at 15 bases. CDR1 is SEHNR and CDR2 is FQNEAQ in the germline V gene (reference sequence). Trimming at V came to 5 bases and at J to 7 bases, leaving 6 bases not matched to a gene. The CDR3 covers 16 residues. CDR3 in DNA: TGTGCCAGCAGCCCTAGGACTAGCGGGGGGGGGAATGAGCAGTTCTTC. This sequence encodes CASSPRTSGGGNEQFF.

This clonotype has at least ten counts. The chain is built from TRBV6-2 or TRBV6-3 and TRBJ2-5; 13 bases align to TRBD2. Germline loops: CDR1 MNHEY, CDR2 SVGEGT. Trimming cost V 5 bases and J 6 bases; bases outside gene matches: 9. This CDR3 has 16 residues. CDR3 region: CASSTLLAGGPQTQYF. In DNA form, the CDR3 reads TGTGCCAGCAGTACTTTACTAGCGGGGGGGCCGCAGACCCAGTACTTC.

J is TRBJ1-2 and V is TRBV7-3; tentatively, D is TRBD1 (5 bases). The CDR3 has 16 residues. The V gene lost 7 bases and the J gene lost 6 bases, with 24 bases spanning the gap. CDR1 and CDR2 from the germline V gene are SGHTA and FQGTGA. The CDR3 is CASKEGFRAGFNGYTF. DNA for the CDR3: TGTGCCAGCAAGGAGGGTTTCAGGGCAGGGTTTAATGGCTACACCTTC.

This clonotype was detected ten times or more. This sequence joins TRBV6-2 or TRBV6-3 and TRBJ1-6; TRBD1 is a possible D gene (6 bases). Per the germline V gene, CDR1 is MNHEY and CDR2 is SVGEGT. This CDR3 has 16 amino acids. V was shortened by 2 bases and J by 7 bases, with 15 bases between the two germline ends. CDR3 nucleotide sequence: TGTGCCAGCAGTTACGACAACAGGGTGGGGAATTCACCCCTCCACTTT. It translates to CASSYDNRVGNSPLHF.

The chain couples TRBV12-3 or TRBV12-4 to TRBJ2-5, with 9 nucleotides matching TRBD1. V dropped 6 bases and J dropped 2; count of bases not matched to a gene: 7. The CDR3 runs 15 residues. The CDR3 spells CASRPGQGTQETQYF. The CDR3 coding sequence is TGTGCCAGCAGACCGGGACAGGGCACTCAAGAGACCCAGTACTTC.

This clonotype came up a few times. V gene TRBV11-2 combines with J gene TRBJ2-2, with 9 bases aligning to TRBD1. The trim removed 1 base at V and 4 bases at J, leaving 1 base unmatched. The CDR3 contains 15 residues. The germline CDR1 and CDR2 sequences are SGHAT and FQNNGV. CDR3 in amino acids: CASSLAQGATGELFF. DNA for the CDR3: TGTGCCAGCAGCTTAGCACAGGGGGCCACCGGGGAGCTGTTTTTT.

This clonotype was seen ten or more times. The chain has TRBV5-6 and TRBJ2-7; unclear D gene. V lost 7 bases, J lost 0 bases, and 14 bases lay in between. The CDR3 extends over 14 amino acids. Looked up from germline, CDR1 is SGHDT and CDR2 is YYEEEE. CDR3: CASYQLLSSYEQYF. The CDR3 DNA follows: TGTGCCAGCTATCAGCTCCTTAGCTCCTACGAGCAGTACTTC.

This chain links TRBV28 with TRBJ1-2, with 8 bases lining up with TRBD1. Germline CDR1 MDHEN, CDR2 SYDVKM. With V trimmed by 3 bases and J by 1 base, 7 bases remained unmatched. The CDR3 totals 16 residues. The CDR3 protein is CASSLTGTGFNYGYTF. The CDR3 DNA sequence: TGTGCCAGCAGTTTGACAGGGACAGGATTTAACTATGGCTACACCTTC.

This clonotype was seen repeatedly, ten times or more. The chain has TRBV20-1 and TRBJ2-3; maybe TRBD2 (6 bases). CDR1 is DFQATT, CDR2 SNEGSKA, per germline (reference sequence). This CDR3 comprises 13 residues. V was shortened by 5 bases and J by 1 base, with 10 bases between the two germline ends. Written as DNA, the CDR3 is TGCAGTGCTCTGGACTACCGCACAGATACGCAGTATTTT. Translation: CSALDYRTDTQYF.

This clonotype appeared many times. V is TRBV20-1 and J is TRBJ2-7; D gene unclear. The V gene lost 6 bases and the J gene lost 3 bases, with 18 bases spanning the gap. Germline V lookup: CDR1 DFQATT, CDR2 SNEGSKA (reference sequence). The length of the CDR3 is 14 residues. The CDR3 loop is CSASSPGRNYEQYF. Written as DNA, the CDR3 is TGCAGTGCCAGCTCCCCGGGTCGAAACTACGAGCAGTACTTC.

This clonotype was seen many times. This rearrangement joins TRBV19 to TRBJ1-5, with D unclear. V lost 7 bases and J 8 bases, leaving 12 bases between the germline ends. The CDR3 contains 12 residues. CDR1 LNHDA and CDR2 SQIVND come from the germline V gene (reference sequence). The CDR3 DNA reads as TGTGCCAGTAATGAGGTCCAGGAGCCCCAGCATTTT. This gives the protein CASNEVQEPQHF.

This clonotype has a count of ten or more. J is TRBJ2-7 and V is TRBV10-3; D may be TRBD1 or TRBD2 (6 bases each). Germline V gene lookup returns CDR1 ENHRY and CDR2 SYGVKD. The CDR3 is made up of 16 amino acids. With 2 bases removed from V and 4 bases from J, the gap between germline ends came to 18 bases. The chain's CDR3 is CAISEPDRRGRYEQYF. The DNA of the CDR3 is TGTGCCATCAGTGAGCCTGACAGGAGGGGGAGGTACGAGCAGTACTTC.

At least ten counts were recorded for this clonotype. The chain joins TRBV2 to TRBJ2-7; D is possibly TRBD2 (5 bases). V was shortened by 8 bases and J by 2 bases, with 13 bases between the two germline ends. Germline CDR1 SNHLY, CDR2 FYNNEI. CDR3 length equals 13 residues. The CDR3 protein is CASGIAGTYEQYF. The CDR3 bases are TGTGCCAGCGGAATCGCGGGTACCTACGAGCAGTACTTC.

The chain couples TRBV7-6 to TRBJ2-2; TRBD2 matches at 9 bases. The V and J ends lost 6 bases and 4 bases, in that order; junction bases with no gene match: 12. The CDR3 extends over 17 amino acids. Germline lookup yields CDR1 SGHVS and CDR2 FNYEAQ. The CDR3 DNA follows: TGTGCCAGCAGAAGCCGCGGGGGGGCCATAAGCACCGGGGAGCTGTTTTTT. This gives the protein CASRSRGGAISTGELFF.

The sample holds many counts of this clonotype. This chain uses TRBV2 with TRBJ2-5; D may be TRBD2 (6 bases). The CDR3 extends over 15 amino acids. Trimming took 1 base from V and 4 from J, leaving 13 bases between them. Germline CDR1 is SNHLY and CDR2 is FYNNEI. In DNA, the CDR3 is TGTGCCAGCAGTGAAGAGCAGGGAGGCGGAGAGACCCAGTACTTC. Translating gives CASSEEQGGGETQYF.

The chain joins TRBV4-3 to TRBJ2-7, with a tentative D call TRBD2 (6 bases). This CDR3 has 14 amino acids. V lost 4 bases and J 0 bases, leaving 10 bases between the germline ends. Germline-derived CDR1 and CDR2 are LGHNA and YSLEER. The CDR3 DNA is TGCGCCAGCAGCCCCTTTAGCGGCTCCTACGAGCAGTACTTC. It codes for CASSPFSGSYEQYF.